The rows below give T cell receptor beta chains drawn from one sample of a study of cytomegalovirus exposure and HLA in healthy donors. The assay was immunoSEQ multiplex PCR, and TCRdb's table has in-frame clones only and misses some. This table has about 360,000 clones, around 86% appearing once. Sample: PBMCs. Source of these receptors: a woman aged 18-29 years in good health and CMV-seronegative. Both conserved end residues are part of each CDR3. Fields, in order: J gene, D gene, clone size, V gene, CDR3 protein, CDR3 DNA. The D gene is left open where the match is weak. Where a row states a size, it is once, few, many or the class of an expanded clone; other rows omit it.

TRBJ1-1 TRBD1 - TRBV9 CASSAFRQGRAEAFF TGTGCCAGCAGCGCGTTCCGACAGGGAAGGGCTGAAGCTTTCTTT
TRBJ2-7 TRBD1 once TRBV5-1 CASSAQFLSGTGVYEQYF TGCGCCAGCAGCGCCCAATTCCTGTCAGGGACAGGGGTCTACGAGCAGTACTTC
TRBJ2-1 TRBD2 - TRBV25-1 CASSESRGGYNEQFF TGTGCCAGCAGTGAAAGTCGGGGGGGGTACAATGAGCAGTTCTTC
TRBJ2-7 TRBD2 - TRBV30 CAWSSGRFPYEQYF TGTGCCTGGAGCAGCGGGAGATTTCCCTACGAGCAGTACTTC
TRBJ1-2 TRBD1 - TRBV6-1 CASSDGGAGGGYTF TGTGCCAGCAGTGATGGGGGGGCAGGGGGCGGCTACACCTTC
TRBJ2-5 TRBD2 - TRBV5-4 CASSSSGSGGLETQYF TGTGCCAGCAGCTCCTCCGGTAGCGGGGGGTTGGAGACCCAGTACTTC
TRBJ2-1 - - TRBV30 CAWTRGAAYNEQFF TGTGCCTGGACCCGCGGCGCAGCCTACAATGAGCAGTTCTTC
TRBJ2-1 TRBD2 - TRBV5-6 CASSRTGLAAYNEQFF TGTGCCAGCAGCAGGACGGGACTAGCGGCATACAATGAGCAGTTCTTC
TRBJ1-1 TRBD1 - TRBV28 CASTGGDYTEAFF TGTGCCAGTACAGGGGGCGATTACACTGAAGCTTTCTTT
TRBJ1-1 - - TRBV5-6 CASSLGGFEAFF TGTGCCAGCAGCCTGGGAGGGTTTGAAGCTTTCTTT
TRBJ1-2 TRBD1 - TRBV28 CASSPRTGGYTF TGTGCCAGCAGTCCGCGGACAGGCGGCTACACCTTC
TRBJ2-3 - - TRBV2 CASRLGGVTDTQYF TGTGCCAGCAGATTGGGGGGAGTGACAGATACGCAGTATTTT
TRBJ2-2 TRBD2 - TRBV27 CASGPSGRNTGELFF TGTGCCAGCGGCCCTAGCGGGAGAAACACCGGGGAGCTGTTTTTT
TRBJ1-2 - - TRBV6-6 CASSSQGYGYTF TGTGCCAGCAGCTCACAGGGCTACGGCTACACCTTC
TRBJ2-1 TRBD2 - TRBV27 CASRPGTSGISDEQFF TGTGCCAGTCGTCCCGGGACTAGCGGGATTTCGGATGAGCAGTTCTTC
TRBJ2-1 TRBD2 - TRBV5-4 CASSSQRGAGNEQFF TGTGCCAGCAGCTCCCAGCGGGGGGCAGGGAATGAGCAGTTCTTC
TRBJ1-1 - - TRBV2 CASSSPYTRLNTEAFF TGTGCCAGCAGTTCCCCATATACACGATTGAACACTGAAGCTTTCTTT
TRBJ1-2 - - TRBV20-1 CSVQGRYGYTF TGCAGTGTCCAGGGGCGGTATGGCTACACCTTC
TRBJ2-2 - - TRBV6-6 CASSYATNRVGELFF TGTGCCAGCAGTTACGCGACTAACAGAGTCGGGGAGCTGTTTTTT
TRBJ1-2 TRBD1 - TRBV5-1 CASSRTGGSANYGYTF TGCGCCAGCAGCCGGACAGGGGGGTCAGCTAACTATGGCTACACCTTC
TRBJ1-3 - - TRBV2 CASSDPRVGNTIYF TGTGCCAGCAGTGATCCCAGGGTGGGAAACACCATATATTTT
TRBJ2-7 TRBD1 - TRBV4-1 CASSQRQGNYEQYF TGCGCCAGCAGCCAGCGACAGGGTAACTACGAGCAGTACTTC
TRBJ2-4 TRBD1 - TRBV6-6 CASTSRGQAKNIQYF TGTGCCAGCACCTCGAGGGGGCAGGCCAAAAACATTCAGTACTTC
TRBJ2-7 - once TRBV18 CASSPSLEQYF TGTGCCAGCTCACCATCTCTCGAGCAGTACTTC
TRBJ1-2 TRBD1 - TRBV5-4 CASSLARRQGMEGYTF TGTGCCAGCAGCTTGGCCCGAAGACAGGGGATGGAAGGCTACACCTTC
TRBJ2-5 - - TRBV5-1 CASSWGPKGAGETQYF TGCGCCAGCAGCTGGGGCCCTAAGGGAGCGGGAGAGACCCAGTACTTC
TRBJ1-1 TRBD1 - TRBV27 CASSSYTGGNTEAFF TGTGCCAGCAGTTCCTATACAGGGGGCAACACTGAAGCTTTCTTT
TRBJ2-1 TRBD1 - TRBV6-5 CALGDSRNPKQFF TGTGCCCTAGGGGACAGTCGTAACCCGAAGCAGTTCTTC
TRBJ2-2 TRBD2 - TRBV11-2 CASSRRGRTGLALTGELFF TGTGCCAGCAGCCGGCGAGGGCGGACCGGACTAGCGTTAACCGGGGAGCTGTTTTTT
TRBJ2-1 TRBD2 - TRBV30 CAWSSLAGNEQFF TGTGCCTGGAGTTCGCTAGCGGGGAATGAGCAGTTCTTC
TRBJ1-1 TRBD1 - TRBV5-1 CASSMRPGQGANTEAFF TGCGCCAGCAGCATGAGACCGGGACAGGGGGCGAACACTGAAGCTTTCTTT
TRBJ2-7 - - TRBV4-1 CASSPPGGVHEQYF TGCGCCAGCAGCCCCCCCGGAGGTGTCCACGAGCAGTACTTC